This entry concerns a single T cell receptor beta chain. This sample is drawn from a study of blood T cell repertoires in COVID-19. The table came from immunoSEQ multiplex PCR; TCRdb's copy has only in-frame clones and leaves some out. Found here are 200,000 to 250,000 clones, around 81% of them singletons; the top ten hold 7.2%. Germline V gene sequence: CDR1 SNHLY, CDR2 FYNNEI. The CDR3 consists of 13 residues. V gave up 7 bases and J gave up 3 bases, with 10 bases separating them. The V call is TRBV2, the J call TRBJ1-3; D is uncertain. The TCR originated in a woman aged 70-85 years with acute or convalescent COVID-19. Sequencing input: peripheral blood. CDR3 DNA: TGTGCCAGCACCAGCGGACTTGGAAACACCATATATTTT. Its translation is CASTSGLGNTIYF.